The clone carrying this T cell receptor beta chain was counted a few times. PCR was performed using 60 Vbeta and 13 Jbeta primers. Data came from immunoSEQ multiplex PCR; TCRdb stores just in-frame clones and leaves some out. The sample lists about 150,000 clones; just under 65% were seen once. The data are from a study of cytomegalovirus exposure and HLA in healthy donors. CDR3 size: 18 residues. Losses at the gene ends were 4 bases for V and 3 bases for J; bases not matched to a gene: 17. Germline lookup yields CDR1 KGHSH and CDR2 LQKENI. The receptor's source is a woman aged 60-70 years in good health and CMV-seropositive. The sample was PBMCs. The chain carries TRBV18 and TRBJ2-5, with 7 bases identical to TRBD2. The CDR3 nucleotides are TGTGCCAGCTCACGCGGGGGTCTCCCGGGAGAAGCGGAAGAGACCCAGTACTTC. Translated, it gives CASSRGGLPGEAEETQYF.